These T cell receptor beta chains were read from a single sample in a study of vaccination and CD4 T cells after COVID-19. MiXCR, run by TCRdb on the PCR reads, gives a single entry per CDR3 protein. In the table there are about 18,000 distinct CDR3 sequences, around 80% of which are singletons. The antigens of these receptors remain unknown. This material consisted of CD4+ T cells from blood, cultured in vitro, taken after SARS-CoV-2 vaccination. The source of these receptors is a human donor who received a COVID-19 vaccine. Both conserved end residues are part of each CDR3. D genes are given only for firm matches.

d_call: TRBD1
v_call: TRBV10-1
j_call: TRBJ2-7
cdr3_aa: CASSPLRGTYEQYF
cdr3_nt: TGCGCCAGCAGCCCGCTCAGGGGGACCTACGAGCAGTACTTC

d_call: -
v_call: TRBV7-9
j_call: TRBJ1-5
cdr3_aa: CASSLGSQPQHF
cdr3_nt: TGTGCCAGCAGCTTGGGGAGTCAGCCCCAGCATTTT

d_call: TRBD1
v_call: TRBV2
j_call: TRBJ2-7
cdr3_aa: CASGTGVEQYF
cdr3_nt: TGTGCCAGCGGAACAGGGGTCGAGCAGTACTTC

d_call: -
v_call: TRBV15
j_call: TRBJ1-5
cdr3_aa: CATSRDLAGSQPQHF
cdr3_nt: TGTGCCACCAGCAGAGATTTGGCAGGGAGTCAGCCCCAGCATTTT

d_call: -
v_call: TRBV19
j_call: TRBJ1-5
cdr3_aa: CASSIRHSNQPQHF
cdr3_nt: TGTGCCAGTAGTATTAGGCATAGCAATCAGCCCCAGCATTTT

d_call: -
v_call: TRBV12-3/TRBV12-4
j_call: TRBJ2-3
cdr3_aa: CASSLGGSPDTQYF
cdr3_nt: TGTGCCAGCAGTTTGGGTGGTTCGCCAGATACGCAGTATTTT

d_call: -
v_call: TRBV5-1
j_call: TRBJ1-2
cdr3_aa: CASSLDGDGYTF
cdr3_nt: TGCGCCAGCAGCTTGGACGGGGACGGCTACACCTTC

d_call: TRBD2
v_call: TRBV2
j_call: TRBJ2-1
cdr3_aa: CASSLLAGAYNEQFF
cdr3_nt: TGTGCCAGCAGCCTACTAGCGGGGGCTTACAATGAGCAGTTCTTC

d_call: TRBD1
v_call: TRBV6-1
j_call: TRBJ1-3
cdr3_aa: CASVIGTGGTGNTIYF
cdr3_nt: TGTGCCAGCGTAATTGGGACAGGGGGCACCGGAAACACCATATATTTT

d_call: -
v_call: TRBV27
j_call: TRBJ1-1
cdr3_aa: CASSFRALNTEAFF
cdr3_nt: TGTGCCAGCAGTTTCAGGGCCTTGAACACTGAAGCTTTCTTT

d_call: TRBD1
v_call: TRBV20-1
j_call: TRBJ1-6
cdr3_aa: CSADRVSPLYNSPLHF
cdr3_nt: TGCAGTGCGGACAGGGTATCTCCTCTTTATAATTCACCCCTCCACTTT

d_call: TRBD2
v_call: TRBV7-2
j_call: TRBJ2-3
cdr3_aa: CAPRLQVPAGRKDTQYF
cdr3_nt: TGTGCACCCCGCTTACAAGTTCCAGCGGGGAGGAAAGATACGCAGTATTTT

d_call: -
v_call: TRBV10-1
j_call: TRBJ1-6
cdr3_aa: CASQGGYNSPLHF
cdr3_nt: TGCGCCAGCCAGGGTGGTTATAATTCACCCCTCCACTTT

d_call: -
v_call: TRBV30
j_call: TRBJ2-5
cdr3_aa: CAWRSGQGGETQYF
cdr3_nt: TGTGCCTGGAGGAGCGGCCAGGGGGGAGAGACCCAGTACTTC

d_call: -
v_call: TRBV5-5
j_call: TRBJ1-2
cdr3_aa: CASSRGRTSNYGYTF
cdr3_nt: TGTGCCAGCAGCCGGGGACGGACTTCTAACTATGGCTACACCTTC

d_call: -
v_call: TRBV27
j_call: TRBJ2-6
cdr3_aa: CASSRQVPAGANVLTF
cdr3_nt: TGTGCCAGCAGTCGACAGGTGCCCGCTGGGGCCAACGTCCTGACTTTC

d_call: -
v_call: TRBV7-9
j_call: TRBJ1-2
cdr3_aa: CASSLEGPQGEVGYGYTF
cdr3_nt: TGTGCCAGCAGCTTAGAAGGTCCACAGGGTGAGGTCGGCTATGGCTACACCTTC

d_call: -
v_call: TRBV7-9
j_call: TRBJ1-5
cdr3_aa: CASSIDSNQPQHF
cdr3_nt: TGTGCCAGCAGTATTGATAGCAATCAGCCCCAGCATTTT

d_call: -
v_call: TRBV24-1
j_call: TRBJ2-5
cdr3_aa: CATSLGGTQYF
cdr3_nt: TGTGCCACCAGCTTGGGGGGGACCCAGTACTTC

d_call: -
v_call: TRBV20-1
j_call: TRBJ1-5
cdr3_aa: CSARGSRQNSNQPQHF
cdr3_nt: TGCAGTGCTAGGGGATCCCGACAAAATAGCAATCAGCCCCAGCATTTT